The clone carrying this T cell receptor (beta chain) occurred a few times. What it binds is not known. RNA extraction was followed by reverse transcription into cDNA, which acted as the sequencing template. Clones were sequenced by immunoSEQ multiplex PCR, and TCRdb holds only the in-frame ones, with some missing. In the table there are 95,000 to 100,000 clones, roughly three fifths of which are singletons. The treatment: oral pan-JAK inhibitor, 5-10 mg twice daily. Both CD4+ and CD8+ T cells were separated by sorting PBMCs. There are 12 residues in the CDR3. Trimming cost V 5 bases and J 3 bases, with 8 bases left between them. The V gene's germline CDR1 is SEHNR and CDR2 FQNEAQ (reference sequence). This sample is part of a study of CD8+ T cells in alopecia areata. Broader study findings: Many expanded lesional clones persisted in scalp and blood during tofacitinib treatment. Relative to normal scalp, lesional scalp, especially alopecia totalis/universalis, showed higher clonality.

The V gene is TRBV7-9, the J gene TRBJ2-7; D is perhaps TRBD2 (5 bases). Source: CD8+ T cells sorted from blood, taken at roughly week 58, from a patient treated with tofacitinib. The sequence derives from a human donor with alopecia areata. CDR3 coding DNA: TGTGCCAGCAGCCCGGGAAACTACGAGCAGTACTTC. It encodes CASSPGNYEQYF.